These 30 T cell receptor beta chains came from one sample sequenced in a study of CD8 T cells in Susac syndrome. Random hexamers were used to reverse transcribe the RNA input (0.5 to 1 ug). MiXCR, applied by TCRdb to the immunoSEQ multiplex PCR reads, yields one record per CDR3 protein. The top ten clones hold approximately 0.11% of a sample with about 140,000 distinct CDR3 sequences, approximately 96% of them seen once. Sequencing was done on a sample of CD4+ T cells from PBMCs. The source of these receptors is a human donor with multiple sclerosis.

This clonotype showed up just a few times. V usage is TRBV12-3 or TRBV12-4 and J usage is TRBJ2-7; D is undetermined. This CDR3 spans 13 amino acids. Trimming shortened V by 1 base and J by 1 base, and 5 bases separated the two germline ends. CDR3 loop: CASSLGQSYEQYF. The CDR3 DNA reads TGTGCCAGCAGTTTAGGGCAGTCCTACGAGCAGTACTTC.

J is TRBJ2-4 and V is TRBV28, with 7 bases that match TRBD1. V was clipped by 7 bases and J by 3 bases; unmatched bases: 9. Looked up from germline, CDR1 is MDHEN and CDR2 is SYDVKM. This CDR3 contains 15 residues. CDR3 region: CASKEKGAGKNIQYF. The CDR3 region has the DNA TGTGCCAGCAAGGAGAAGGGGGCAGGCAAAAACATTCAGTACTTC. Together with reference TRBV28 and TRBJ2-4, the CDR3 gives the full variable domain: DVKVTQSSRYLVKRTGEKVFLECVQDMDHENMFWYRQDPGLGLRLIYFSYDVKMKEKGDIPEGYSVSREKKERFSLILESASTNQTSMYLCASKEKGAGKNIQYFGAGTRLSVL.

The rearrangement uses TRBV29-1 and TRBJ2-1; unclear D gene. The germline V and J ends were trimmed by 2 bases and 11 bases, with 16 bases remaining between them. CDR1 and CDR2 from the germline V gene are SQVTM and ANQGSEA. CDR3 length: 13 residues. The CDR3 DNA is TGCAGCGTTGAAACCCGAACTGCAAGGAAGCAGTTCTTC. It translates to CSVETRTARKQFF.

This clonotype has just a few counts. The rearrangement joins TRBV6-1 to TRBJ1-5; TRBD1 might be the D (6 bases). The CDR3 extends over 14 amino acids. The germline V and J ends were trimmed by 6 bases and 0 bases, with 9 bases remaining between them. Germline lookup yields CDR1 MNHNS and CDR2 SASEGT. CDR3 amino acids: CASRDRHSNQPQHF. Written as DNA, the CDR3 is TGTGCCAGCAGGGACAGACATAGCAATCAGCCCCAGCATTTT.

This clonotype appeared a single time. In DNA, the CDR3 is TGTGCCAGCAGCGTAGGGGGCGTTTCTGGGGCCAACGTCCTGACTTTC. Protein: CASSVGGVSGANVLTF. The rearrangement uses TRBV5-4 and TRBJ2-6; 7 bases line up with TRBD1. CDR3 length equals 16 residues. The germline CDR1 and CDR2 sequences are SGHNT and YYREEE (reference sequence). V lost 4 bases, J lost 1 base, and 5 bases stayed unmatched.

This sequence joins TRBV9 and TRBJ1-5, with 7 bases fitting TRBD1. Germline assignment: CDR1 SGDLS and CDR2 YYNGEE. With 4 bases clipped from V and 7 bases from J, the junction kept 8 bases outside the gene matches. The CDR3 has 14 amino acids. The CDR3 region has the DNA TGTGCCAGCAGCCTGGGACAGCCTGGGCAGCCCCAGCATTTT. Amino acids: CASSLGQPGQPQHF.

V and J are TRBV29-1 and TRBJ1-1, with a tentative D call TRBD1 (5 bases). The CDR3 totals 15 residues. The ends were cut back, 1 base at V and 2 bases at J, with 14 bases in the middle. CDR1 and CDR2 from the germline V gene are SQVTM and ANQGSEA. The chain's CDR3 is CSVEVLIGGNTEAFF. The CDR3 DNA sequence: TGCAGCGTTGAAGTACTCATTGGGGGAAACACTGAAGCTTTCTTT. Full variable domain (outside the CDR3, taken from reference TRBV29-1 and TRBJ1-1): SAVISQKPSRDICQRGTSLTIQCQVDSQVTMMFWYRQQPGQSLTLIATANQGSEATYESGFVIDKFPISRPNLTFSTLTVSNMSPEDSSIYLCSVEVLIGGNTEAFFGQGTRLTVV.

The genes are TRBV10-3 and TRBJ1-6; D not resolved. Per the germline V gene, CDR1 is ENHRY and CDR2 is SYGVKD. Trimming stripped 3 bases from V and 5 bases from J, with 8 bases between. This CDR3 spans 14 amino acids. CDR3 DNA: TGTGCCATCAGTGATTCCGCCGATAATTCACCCCTCCACTTT. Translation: CAISDSADNSPLHF.

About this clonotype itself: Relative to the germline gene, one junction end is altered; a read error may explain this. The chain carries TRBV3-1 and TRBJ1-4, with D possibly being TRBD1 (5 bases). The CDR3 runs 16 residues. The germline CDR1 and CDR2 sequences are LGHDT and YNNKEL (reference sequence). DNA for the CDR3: TGTGCCAGCAGCCTACGCGCCGGGGCCATAAATGACAAACTGTTTTTT. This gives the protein CASSLRAGAINDKLFF.

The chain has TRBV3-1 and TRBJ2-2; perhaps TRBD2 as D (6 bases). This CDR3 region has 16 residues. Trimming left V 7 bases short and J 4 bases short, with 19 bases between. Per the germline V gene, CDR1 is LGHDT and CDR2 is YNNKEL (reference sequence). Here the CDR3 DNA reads TGTGCCAGCACCCCCCTCCCCGGGGGTACCACCGGGGAGCTGTTTTTT. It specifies CASTPLPGGTTGELFF.

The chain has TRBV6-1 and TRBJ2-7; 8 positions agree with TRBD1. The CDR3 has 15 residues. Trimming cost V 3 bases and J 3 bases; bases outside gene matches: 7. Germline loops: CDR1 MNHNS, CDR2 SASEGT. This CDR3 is CASSDPWTGNYEQYF. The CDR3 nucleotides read TGTGCCAGCAGTGACCCTTGGACAGGGAACTACGAGCAGTACTTC.

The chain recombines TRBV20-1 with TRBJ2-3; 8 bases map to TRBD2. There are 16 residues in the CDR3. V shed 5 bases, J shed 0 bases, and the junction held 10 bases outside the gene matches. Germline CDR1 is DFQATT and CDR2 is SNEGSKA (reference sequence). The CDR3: CSAESTLAGSTDTQYF. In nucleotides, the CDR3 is TGCAGTGCTGAATCTACTTTAGCGGGAAGCACAGATACGCAGTATTTT.

The CDR3 nucleotides read TGTGCCAGCAGGGGCCAGCGAGAGACAGATACGCAGTATTTT. Translating it yields CASRGQRETDTQYF. V usage is TRBV12-3 or TRBV12-4 and J usage is TRBJ2-3; no firm D call. The CDR3 totals 14 residues. V gave up 6 bases and J gave up 3 bases, with 13 bases separating them.

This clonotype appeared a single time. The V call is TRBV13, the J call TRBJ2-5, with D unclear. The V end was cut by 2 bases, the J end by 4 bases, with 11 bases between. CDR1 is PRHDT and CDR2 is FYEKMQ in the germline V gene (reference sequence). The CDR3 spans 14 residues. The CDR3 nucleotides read TGTGCCAGCAGCTTATTCGGCGCTCCAGAGACCCAGTACTTC. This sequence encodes CASSLFGAPETQYF.

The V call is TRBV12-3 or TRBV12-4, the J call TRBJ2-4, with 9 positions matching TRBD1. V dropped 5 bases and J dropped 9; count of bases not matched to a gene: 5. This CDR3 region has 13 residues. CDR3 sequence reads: CASSIGQGTIQYF. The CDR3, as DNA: TGTGCCAGCAGTATTGGACAGGGGACCATTCAGTACTTC.

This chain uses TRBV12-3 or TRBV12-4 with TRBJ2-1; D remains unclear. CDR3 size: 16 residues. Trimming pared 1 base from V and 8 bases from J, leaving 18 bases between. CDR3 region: CASSLGVSLLVDEQFF. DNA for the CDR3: TGTGCCAGCAGTTTAGGCGTGAGCCTCCTGGTGGATGAGCAGTTCTTC.

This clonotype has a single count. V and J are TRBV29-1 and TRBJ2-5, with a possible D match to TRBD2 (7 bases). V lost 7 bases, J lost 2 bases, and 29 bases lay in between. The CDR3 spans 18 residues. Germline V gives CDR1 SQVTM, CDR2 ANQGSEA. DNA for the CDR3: TGCAGCGCCCGAAGGGGGGGCAGGGCGCAGGGGAAGCAAGAGACCCAGTACTTC. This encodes CSARRGGRAQGKQETQYF.

CDR3 in amino acids: CASSLGQGPSNYGYTF. CDR3 bases: TGTGCCAGCAGCTTGGGACAGGGGCCGTCTAACTATGGCTACACCTTC. The chain carries TRBV7-9 and TRBJ1-2, with 10 bases lining up with TRBD1. CDR1 is SEHNR, CDR2 FQNEAQ, per germline (reference sequence). Trimming removed 3 bases from V and 0 bases from J; junction bases left unmatched: 4. This CDR3 has 16 amino acids.

As DNA, the CDR3 is TGCAGCATCCACCCCCGCCAGGGGACTGAAAAACTGTTTTTT. Translated: CSIHPRQGTEKLFF. The chain combines TRBV29-1 with TRBJ1-4, with D perhaps TRBD1 (6 bases). The germline CDR1 and CDR2 sequences are SQVTM and ANQGSEA. V was shortened by 8 bases and J by 7 bases, with 20 bases between the two germline ends. CDR3 length: 14 residues.

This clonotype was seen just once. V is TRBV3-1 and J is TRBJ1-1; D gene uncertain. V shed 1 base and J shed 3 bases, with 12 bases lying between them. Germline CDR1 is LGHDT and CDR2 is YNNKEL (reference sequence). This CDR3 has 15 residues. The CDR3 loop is CASSQVPGKHTEAFF. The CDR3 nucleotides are TGTGCCAGCAGCCAAGTCCCGGGGAAACACACTGAAGCTTTCTTT.

The CDR3 reads CASSQGGSANEQFF. The CDR3 nucleotides are TGTGCCAGCAGCCAAGGAGGGTCGGCGAATGAGCAGTTCTTC. The genes are TRBV3-1 and TRBJ2-1; the D gene is possibly TRBD2 (5 bases). V lost 1 base to trimming and J lost 7 bases, with 11 bases between them. There are 14 residues in the CDR3. Germline values: CDR1 LGHDT, CDR2 YNNKEL (reference sequence).

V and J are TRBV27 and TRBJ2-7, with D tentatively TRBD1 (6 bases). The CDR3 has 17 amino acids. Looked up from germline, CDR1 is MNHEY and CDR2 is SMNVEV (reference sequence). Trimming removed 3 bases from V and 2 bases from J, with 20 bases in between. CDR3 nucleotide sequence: TGTGCCAGCAGTTTCCAGCCGCCGGGACAAAGTACCTACGAGCAGTACTTC. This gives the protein CASSFQPPGQSTYEQYF.

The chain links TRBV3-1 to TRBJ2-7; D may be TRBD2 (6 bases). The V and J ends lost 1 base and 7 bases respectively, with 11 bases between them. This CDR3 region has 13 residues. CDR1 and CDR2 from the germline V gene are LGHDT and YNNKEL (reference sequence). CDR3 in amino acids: CASSQGTIREQYF. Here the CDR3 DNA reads TGTGCCAGCAGCCAAGGGACTATCAGGGAGCAGTACTTC.

CDR3 loop: CASSPPGLAGDGYTF. The CDR3, as DNA: TGCGCCAGCAGCCCGCCGGGATTGGCAGGGGATGGCTACACCTTC. The chain has TRBV5-1 and TRBJ1-2, with D tentatively TRBD1 (6 bases). The germline V gene has CDR1 SGHRS and CDR2 YFSETQ. The germline V and J ends were trimmed by 4 bases and 6 bases, with 19 bases remaining between them. The CDR3 is 15 amino acids.

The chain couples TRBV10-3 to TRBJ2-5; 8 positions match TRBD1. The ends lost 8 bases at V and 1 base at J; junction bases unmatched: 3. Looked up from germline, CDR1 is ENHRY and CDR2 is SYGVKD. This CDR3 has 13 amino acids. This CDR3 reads CAIGDRTQETQYF. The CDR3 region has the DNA TGTGCCATCGGGGACAGGACCCAAGAGACCCAGTACTTC.

CDR3 DNA sequence: TGTGCCTGGAGTGGGACAGTTAATCAGCCCCAGCATTTT. It is translated as CAWSGTVNQPQHF. The chain employs TRBV30 and TRBJ1-5; D perhaps matches TRBD1 (6 bases). This CDR3 is built from 13 residues. Germline CDR1 and CDR2: GTSNPN and SVGIG (reference sequence). Deletions cut 1 base from V and 4 bases from J, with 8 bases between.

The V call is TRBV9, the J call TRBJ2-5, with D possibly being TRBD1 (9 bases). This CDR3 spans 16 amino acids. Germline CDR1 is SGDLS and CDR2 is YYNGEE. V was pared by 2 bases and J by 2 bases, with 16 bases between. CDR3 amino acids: CASSVGTGTRQETQYF. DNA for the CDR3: TGTGCCAGCAGCGTTGGGACAGGGACTAGGCAAGAGACCCAGTACTTC.

CDR3 sequence (DNA): TGCAGCGTTGGGTTCGGACAGAACACTGAAGCTTTCTTT. Translating gives CSVGFGQNTEAFF. The J gene is TRBJ1-1, the V gene TRBV29-1; a possible D gene is TRBD1 (5 bases). Germline assignment: CDR1 SQVTM and CDR2 ANQGSEA. The CDR3 consists of 13 residues. V was pared by 4 bases and J by 1 base, with 10 bases between.

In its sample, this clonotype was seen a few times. The CDR3 spells CASSLVSGRTDTQYF. The CDR3 DNA reads TGTGCCAGCAGCTTAGTTAGCGGGAGGACAGATACGCAGTATTTT. The chain recombines TRBV7-2 with TRBJ2-3; 10 nucleotides line up with TRBD2. The CDR3 runs to 15 residues. Per germline, CDR1 SGHTA and CDR2 FQGNSA. Germline trimming cut 1 base from V and 3 bases from J; bases unmatched to any gene: 1.

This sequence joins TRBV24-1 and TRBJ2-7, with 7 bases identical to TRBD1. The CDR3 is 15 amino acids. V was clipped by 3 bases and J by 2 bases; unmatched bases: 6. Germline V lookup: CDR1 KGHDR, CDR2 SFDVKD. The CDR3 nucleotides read TGTGCCACCAGTGATCCCGGGACAGACACCTACGAGCAGTACTTC. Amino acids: CATSDPGTDTYEQYF.